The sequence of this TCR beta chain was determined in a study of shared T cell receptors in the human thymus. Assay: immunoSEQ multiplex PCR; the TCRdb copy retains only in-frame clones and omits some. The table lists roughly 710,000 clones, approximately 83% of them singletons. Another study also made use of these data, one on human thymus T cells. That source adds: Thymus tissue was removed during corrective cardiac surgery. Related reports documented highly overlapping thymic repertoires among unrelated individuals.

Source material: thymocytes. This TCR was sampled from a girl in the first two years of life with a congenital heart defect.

The CDR3 DNA reads TGTGCCATCAAACGGACTAGCGGGGCTCACACAGATACGCAGTATTTT. Its translation: CAIKRTSGAHTDTQYF. The J gene is TRBJ2-3, the V gene TRBV10-3, with 12 positions matching TRBD2. The V gene's germline CDR1 is ENHRY and CDR2 SYGVKD. The trim removed 7 bases at V and 2 bases at J, leaving 7 bases unmatched. This CDR3 comprises 16 residues.